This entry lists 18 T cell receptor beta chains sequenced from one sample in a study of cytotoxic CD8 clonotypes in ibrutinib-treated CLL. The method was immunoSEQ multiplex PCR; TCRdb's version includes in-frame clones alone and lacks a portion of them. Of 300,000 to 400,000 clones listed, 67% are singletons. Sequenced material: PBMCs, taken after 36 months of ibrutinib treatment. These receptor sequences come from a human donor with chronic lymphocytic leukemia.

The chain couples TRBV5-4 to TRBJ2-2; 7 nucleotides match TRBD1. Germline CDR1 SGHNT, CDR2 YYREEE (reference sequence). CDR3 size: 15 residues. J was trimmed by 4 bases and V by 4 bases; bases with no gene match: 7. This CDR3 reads CASSRDRASTGELFF. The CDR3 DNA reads TGTGCCAGCAGCCGAGACAGGGCCAGCACCGGGGAGCTGTTTTTT.

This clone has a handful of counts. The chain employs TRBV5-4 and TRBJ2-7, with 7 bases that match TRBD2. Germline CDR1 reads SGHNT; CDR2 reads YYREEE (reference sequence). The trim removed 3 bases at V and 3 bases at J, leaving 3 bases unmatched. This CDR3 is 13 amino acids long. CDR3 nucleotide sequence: TGTGCCAGCAGCTCCGGGACTATCTACGAGCAGTACTTC. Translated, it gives CASSSGTIYEQYF.

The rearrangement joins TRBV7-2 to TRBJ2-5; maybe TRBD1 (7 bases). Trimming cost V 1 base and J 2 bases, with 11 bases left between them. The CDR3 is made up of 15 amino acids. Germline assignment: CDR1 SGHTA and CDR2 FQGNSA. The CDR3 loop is CASSLVRGAQETQYF. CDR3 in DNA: TGTGCCAGCAGCTTAGTCAGGGGGGCTCAAGAGACCCAGTACTTC.

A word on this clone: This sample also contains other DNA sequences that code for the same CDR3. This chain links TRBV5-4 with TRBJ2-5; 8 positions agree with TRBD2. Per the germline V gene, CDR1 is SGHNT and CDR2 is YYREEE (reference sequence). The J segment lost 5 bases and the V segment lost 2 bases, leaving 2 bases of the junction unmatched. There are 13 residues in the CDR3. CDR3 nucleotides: TGTGCCAGCAGCTTAGGCGGGGGGGAGACCCAGTACTTC. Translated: CASSLGGGETQYF. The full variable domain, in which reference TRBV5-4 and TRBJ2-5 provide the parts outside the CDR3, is ETGVTQSPTHLIKTRGQQVTLRCSSQSGHNTVSWYQQALGQGPQFIFQYYREEENGRGNFPPRFSGLQFPNYSSELNVNALELDDSALYLCASSLGGGETQYFGPGTRLLVL.

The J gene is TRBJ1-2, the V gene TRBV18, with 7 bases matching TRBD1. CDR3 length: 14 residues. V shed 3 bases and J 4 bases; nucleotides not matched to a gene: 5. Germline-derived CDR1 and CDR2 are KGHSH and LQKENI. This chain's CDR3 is CASSPTGTAYGYTF. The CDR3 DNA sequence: TGTGCCAGCTCACCGACCGGGACAGCCTATGGCTACACCTTC.

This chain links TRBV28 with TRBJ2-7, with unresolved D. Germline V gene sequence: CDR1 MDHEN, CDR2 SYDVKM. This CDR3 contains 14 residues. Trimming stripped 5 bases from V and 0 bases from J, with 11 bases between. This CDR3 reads CASSVRDTSYEQYF. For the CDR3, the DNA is TGTGCCAGCAGTGTCCGCGACACCTCCTACGAGCAGTACTTC.

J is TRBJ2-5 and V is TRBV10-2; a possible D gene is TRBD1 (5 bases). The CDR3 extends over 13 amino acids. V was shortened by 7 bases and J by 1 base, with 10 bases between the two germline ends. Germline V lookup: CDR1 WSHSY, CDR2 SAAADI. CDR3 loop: CASIRQRQETQYF. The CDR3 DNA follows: TGCGCCAGCATTCGACAGCGCCAAGAGACCCAGTACTTC.

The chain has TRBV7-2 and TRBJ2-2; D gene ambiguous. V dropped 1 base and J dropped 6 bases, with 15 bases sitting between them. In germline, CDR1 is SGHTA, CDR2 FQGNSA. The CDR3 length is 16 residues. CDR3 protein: CASSLGTLLGSGELFF. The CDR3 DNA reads TGTGCCAGCAGCTTAGGCACCTTGCTGGGATCCGGGGAGCTGTTTTTT.

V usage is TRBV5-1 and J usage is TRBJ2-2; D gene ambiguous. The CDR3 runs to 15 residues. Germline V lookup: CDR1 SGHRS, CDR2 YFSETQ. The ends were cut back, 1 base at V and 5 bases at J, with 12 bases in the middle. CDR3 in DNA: TGCGCCAGCAGCTTGCCGACTCACTCGACCGGGGAGCTGTTTTTT. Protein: CASSLPTHSTGELFF.

The CDR3: CASSQGRGAYGYTF. The CDR3 DNA sequence: TGCGCCAGCAGCCAAGGTCGGGGGGCCTATGGCTACACCTTC. This rearrangement joins TRBV4-1 to TRBJ1-2; D is possibly TRBD1 (6 bases). Germline CDR1 reads MGHRA; CDR2 reads YSYEKL. The CDR3 covers 14 residues. The V end was cut by 1 base, the J end by 4 bases, with 10 bases between.

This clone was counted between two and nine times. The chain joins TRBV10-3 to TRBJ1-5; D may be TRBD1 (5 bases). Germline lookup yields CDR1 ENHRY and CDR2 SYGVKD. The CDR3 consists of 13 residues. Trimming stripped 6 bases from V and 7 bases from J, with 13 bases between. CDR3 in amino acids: CAISGTAGQPQHF. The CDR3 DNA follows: TGTGCCATCAGCGGGACGGCTGGACAGCCCCAGCATTTT.

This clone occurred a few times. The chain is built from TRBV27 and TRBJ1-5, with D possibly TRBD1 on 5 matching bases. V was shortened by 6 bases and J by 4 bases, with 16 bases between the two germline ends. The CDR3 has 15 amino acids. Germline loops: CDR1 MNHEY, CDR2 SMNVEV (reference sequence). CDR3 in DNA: TGTGCCAGCAGGCCCAGGGTGACGGGAAATCAGCCCCAGCATTTT. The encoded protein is CASRPRVTGNQPQHF.

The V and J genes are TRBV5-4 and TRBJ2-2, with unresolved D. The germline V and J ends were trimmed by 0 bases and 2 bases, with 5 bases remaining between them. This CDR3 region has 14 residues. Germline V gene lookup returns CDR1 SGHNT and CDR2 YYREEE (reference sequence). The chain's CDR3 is CASSLVTNTGELFF. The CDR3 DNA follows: TGTGCCAGCAGCTTGGTCACTAACACCGGGGAGCTGTTTTTT.

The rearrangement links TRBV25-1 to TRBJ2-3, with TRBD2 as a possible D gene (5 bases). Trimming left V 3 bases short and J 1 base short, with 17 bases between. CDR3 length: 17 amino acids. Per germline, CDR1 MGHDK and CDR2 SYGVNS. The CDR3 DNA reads TGTGCCAGCAGTGATCCCCCTCCGGGAAGGGGCACAGATACGCAGTATTTT. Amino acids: CASSDPPPGRGTDTQYF.

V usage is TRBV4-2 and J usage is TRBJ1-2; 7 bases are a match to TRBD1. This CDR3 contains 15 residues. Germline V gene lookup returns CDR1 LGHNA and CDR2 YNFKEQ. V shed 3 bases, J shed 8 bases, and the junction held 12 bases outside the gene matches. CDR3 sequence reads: CASSQGGQPWLGYTF. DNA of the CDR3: TGTGCCAGCAGCCAGGGGGGACAGCCCTGGTTGGGCTACACCTTC.

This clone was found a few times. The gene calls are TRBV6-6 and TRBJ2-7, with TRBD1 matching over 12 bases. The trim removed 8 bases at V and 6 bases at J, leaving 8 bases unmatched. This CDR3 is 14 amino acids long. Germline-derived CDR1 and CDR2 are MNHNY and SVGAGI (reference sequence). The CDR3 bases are TGTGCCAGCTCTCCGGGACAGGGGGCGCGCGAGCAGTACTTC. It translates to CASSPGQGAREQYF.

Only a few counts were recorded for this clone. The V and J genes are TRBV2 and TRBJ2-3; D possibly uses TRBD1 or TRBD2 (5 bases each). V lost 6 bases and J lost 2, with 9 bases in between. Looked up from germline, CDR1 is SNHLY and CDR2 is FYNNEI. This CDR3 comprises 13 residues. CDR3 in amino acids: CASRGPATDTQYF. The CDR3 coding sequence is TGTGCCAGCAGGGGACCAGCCACAGATACGCAGTATTTT.

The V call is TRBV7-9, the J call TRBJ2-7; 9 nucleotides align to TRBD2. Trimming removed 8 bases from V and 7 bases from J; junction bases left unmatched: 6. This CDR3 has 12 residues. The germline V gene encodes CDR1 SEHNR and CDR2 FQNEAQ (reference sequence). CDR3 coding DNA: TGTGCCAGCGGGACTAGCTCCGGGGAGCAGTACTTC. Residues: CASGTSSGEQYF.